A selection of T cell receptor beta chains follows, all from one sample in a study of cytomegalovirus exposure and HLA in healthy donors. The table came from immunoSEQ multiplex PCR; TCRdb's copy has only in-frame clones and leaves some out. The data contain about 76,000 clones, approximately 94% of them singletons. Sequenced: PBMCs. The source of these receptors is a woman between 18 and 29 years old in good health and CMV-seronegative. Both conserved end residues are part of each CDR3. D genes are given only for firm matches. Rows give clone size only sometimes, using once, few, many, or a class for an expanded clone.

j_call	clone_size	v_call	cdr3_length	d_call	cdr3_nt	cdr3_aa
TRBJ2-5	NA	TRBV5-1	17	TRBD2	TGCGCCAGCAGCTTGACCCCCACTAGCGGGGGACGGGAGACCCAGTACTTC	CASSLTPTSGGRETQYF
TRBJ2-3	NA	TRBV13	16	TRBD2	TGTGCCAGCAGCTCCGCCGGGACTAGCTACACAGATACGCAGTATTTT	CASSSAGTSYTDTQYF
TRBJ1-5	NA	TRBV19	17	TRBD1	TGTGCCAGTAGTATGTGGGACAGGATATATAGCAATCAGCCCCAGCATTTT	CASSMWDRIYSNQPQHF
TRBJ2-7	once	TRBV28	15	NA	TGTGCCAGCAGTCCCGACAGAGCCCACCCCTACGAGCAGTACTTC	CASSPDRAHPYEQYF
TRBJ2-3	NA	TRBV29-1	16	NA	TGCAGCGTTGAAGATCGACTAAGGAGTTCCTCAGATACGCAGTATTTT	CSVEDRLRSSSDTQYF
TRBJ2-7	NA	TRBV4-2	16	TRBD2	TGTGCCAGCAGCCAATACACGGGGGGGCCTGCCGACGAGCAGTACTTC	CASSQYTGGPADEQYF
TRBJ1-5	NA	TRBV30	16	TRBD1	TGTGCCTGGAGTATGGGGGACAGTAGGGATAATCAGCCCCAGCATTTT	CAWSMGDSRDNQPQHF
TRBJ2-3	NA	TRBV5-5	15	TRBD1	TGTGCCAGCAGTAACCGGGACAGGGAATACGATACGCAGTATTTT	CASSNRDREYDTQYF
TRBJ2-7	once	TRBV27	13	NA	TGTGCCAGCTTTGGGACAAATCCCTACGAGCAGTACTTC	CASFGTNPYEQYF
TRBJ1-2	NA	TRBV6-5	12	NA	TGTGCCAGCAGTTACTCGCGGGGTGGCTACACCTTC	CASSYSRGGYTF
TRBJ1-5	NA	TRBV2	14	NA	TGTGCCAGCAGTGGGCAGGGCGTCACTCAGCCCCAGCATTTT	CASSGQGVTQPQHF
TRBJ2-2	NA	TRBV5-1	18	TRBD2	TGCGCCAGCAGCCGACTAGCGGGGGGGTCTACGAACACCGGGGAGCTGTTTTTT	CASSRLAGGSTNTGELFF
TRBJ1-1	NA	TRBV29-1	14	NA	TGCAGCGTCCCTAAGGAGGGAATGAACACTGAAGCTTTCTTT	CSVPKEGMNTEAFF
TRBJ1-4	NA	TRBV19	13	NA	TGTGCCAGCCAGCGGGGGCCTAATGAAAAACTGTTTTTT	CASQRGPNEKLFF
TRBJ2-7	NA	TRBV4-3	16	NA	TGCGCCAGCAGCCAAGAGAATTTTGCGGACAGCTACGAGCAGTACTTC	CASSQENFADSYEQYF
TRBJ2-2	NA	TRBV27	17	NA	TGTGCCAGCAGAAATTTCCCCCCCACAGCGAACACCGGGGAGCTGTTTTTT	CASRNFPPTANTGELFF
TRBJ2-3	medium-sized	TRBV6-4	15	TRBD2	TGTGCCAGCAGTGAACAGCGGGGGGGCACAGATACGCAGTATTTT	CASSEQRGGTDTQYF
TRBJ2-2	NA	TRBV28	14	NA	TGTGCCAGCAGTCCCCCTCCCGGGGCCGGGGAGCTGTTTTTT	CASSPPPGAGELFF
TRBJ2-1	NA	TRBV5-1	17	TRBD2	TGCGCCAGCAGCTTGGCGACGACTAGCGGGGGTTACAATGAGCAGTTCTTC	CASSLATTSGGYNEQFF
TRBJ1-2	NA	TRBV28	14	TRBD1	TGTGCCAGCAGTTTGAACAGGGGGATCTATGGCTACACCTTC	CASSLNRGIYGYTF
TRBJ1-5	NA	TRBV7-9	17	NA	TGTGCCAGCAGCTCTAGCCCGGCAGACCTTAGCAATCAGCCCCAGCATTTT	CASSSSPADLSNQPQHF
TRBJ2-1	NA	TRBV6-5	11	NA	TGTGCCAGCAGTCGTCACAATGAGCAGTTCTTC	CASSRHNEQFF
TRBJ2-1	NA	TRBV30	18	TRBD1	TGTGCCTGGAGTGGGTGGGGAACTCGACAGGGATCCGACAATGAGCAGTTCTTC	CAWSGWGTRQGSDNEQFF
TRBJ1-6	NA	TRBV5-1	15	TRBD1	TGCGCCAGCAGCTTGGGGACAGGGTTCAATTCACCCCTCCACTTT	CASSLGTGFNSPLHF
TRBJ2-5	NA	TRBV13	19	NA	TGTGCCAGCAGCTTAGGCGGGGGAGCTCACGAATCATACCAAGAGACCCAGTACTTC	CASSLGGGAHESYQETQYF
TRBJ2-3	NA	TRBV2	12	TRBD2	TGTGCCAGCAGTGAAGACCGGGGGGGCCAGTATTTT	CASSEDRGGQYF
TRBJ1-1	NA	TRBV30	15	NA	TGTGCCTGGAGGGCCCTGGGGGGGCCTAACACTGAAGCTTTCTTT	CAWRALGGPNTEAFF
TRBJ2-5	NA	TRBV5-4	16	TRBD2	TGTGCCAGCAGCTCTGGACTAGCGGGGAACCAAGAGACCCAGTACTTC	CASSSGLAGNQETQYF
TRBJ2-3	NA	TRBV4-1	17	TRBD2	TGCGCCAGCAGCCAAGGGACTAGCGGGGGGATGCGGGATACGCAGTATTTT	CASSQGTSGGMRDTQYF
TRBJ1-6	NA	TRBV7-2	14	NA	TGTGCCAGCAGCTTGCAACGAGATAATTCACCCCTCCACTTT	CASSLQRDNSPLHF
TRBJ2-2	NA	TRBV27	14	NA	TGTGCCAGCAGACCAGTGGGGCAAGTCGGGGAGCTGTTTTTT	CASRPVGQVGELFF
TRBJ2-3	NA	TRBV27	18	TRBD1	TGTGCCAGCAGCAGGCGCGAATCAACAGGGGGGTTTGCAGATACGCAGTATTTT	CASSRRESTGGFADTQYF
TRBJ2-7	NA	TRBV7-2	17	TRBD1	TGTGCCAGCAGCCCATCCTATCGGGACAGGGGGTCAGGCGAGCAGTACTTC	CASSPSYRDRGSGEQYF
TRBJ2-3	NA	TRBV5-4	16	NA	TGTGCCAGCAGCCCTCTTGTTACCGGGGGAACAGATACGCAGTATTTT	CASSPLVTGGTDTQYF
TRBJ1-1	NA	TRBV2	15	TRBD1	TGTGCCAGCAGCGGACAGGGGGCTTTGAACACTGAAGCTTTCTTT	CASSGQGALNTEAFF
TRBJ1-1	NA	TRBV18	17	NA	NA	CASSPSVAGAVGTEAFF
TRBJ2-7	few	TRBV7-2	15	TRBD2	TGTGCCAGCAGCTTGAGCGGGGGGCTCTCCTACGAGCAGTACTTC	CASSLSGGLSYEQYF
TRBJ2-6	NA	TRBV19	17	NA	TGTGCCAGTAGTATTGGGGGGAGCTTTTCCGGGGCCAACGTCCTGACTTTC	CASSIGGSFSGANVLTF
TRBJ2-7	NA	TRBV7-8	17	TRBD1	TGTGCCAGCAGCCCAAGGCCGGGACAGGGCGCCTCCTACGAGCAGTACTTC	CASSPRPGQGASYEQYF
TRBJ1-3	NA	TRBV4-3	13	NA	TGCGCCAGCAGCTCGGTGACTGGAAACACCATATATTTT	CASSSVTGNTIYF
TRBJ1-5	NA	TRBV27	14	NA	TGTGCCAGCAGTTTAGAGGCCCACAATCAGCCCCAGCATTTT	CASSLEAHNQPQHF
TRBJ1-5	few	TRBV7-6	15	TRBD1	TGTGCCAGCAGCCCGACAGGGGGACCACTTCAGCCCCAGCATTTT	CASSPTGGPLQPQHF
TRBJ1-5	few	TRBV18	16	TRBD1	TGTGCCAGCTCACCAGACAGGGTTCATAGCAATCAGCCCCAGCATTTT	CASSPDRVHSNQPQHF
TRBJ1-2	NA	TRBV28	13	NA	TGTGCCAGCAGTTTGGGCCACATGTATGGCTACACCTTC	CASSLGHMYGYTF
TRBJ1-4	NA	TRBV5-6	17	NA	TGTGCCAGCAGCATTTACGACAGGTTCCGTCTTAATGAAAAACTGTTTTTT	CASSIYDRFRLNEKLFF
TRBJ1-6	NA	TRBV7-9	14	NA	TGTGCCAGCAGGTTAGACAGTAATAATTCACCCCTCCACTTT	CASRLDSNNSPLHF
TRBJ1-1	NA	TRBV6-5	15	NA	TGTGCCAGCAGTTACCGAGCAGGATTGAACACTGAAGCTTTCTTT	CASSYRAGLNTEAFF
TRBJ1-2	NA	TRBV9	16	TRBD1	TGTGCCAGCAGCCGAGCCGGACAGGGAGCTAACTATGGCTACACCTTC	CASSRAGQGANYGYTF
TRBJ1-1	once	TRBV7-9	13	NA	TGTGCCAGCAGCCCCAATGAGGGCCTTCGAGCTTTCTTT	CASSPNEGLRAFF
TRBJ1-1	NA	TRBV9	14	NA	TGTGCCAGCAACCCCCTGGGGGGAGACACTGAAGCTTTCTTT	CASNPLGGDTEAFF
TRBJ2-5	NA	TRBV5-1	13	TRBD2	TGCGCCAGCAGCTTGGGGGGGGGAGAGACCCAGTACTTC	CASSLGGGETQYF
TRBJ1-2	NA	TRBV6-6	16	TRBD1	TGTGCCAGCAGTTACTCAGTTCAGGGGGCTCTGTATGGCTACACCTTC	CASSYSVQGALYGYTF
TRBJ1-1	NA	TRBV11-2	15	TRBD1	TGTGCCAGCAGCTTAGTCGTCAGGGGGCCCCCTGAAGCTTTCTTT	CASSLVVRGPPEAFF
TRBJ2-6	NA	TRBV4-3	16	NA	TGCGCCAGCAGCCAAGATCACGGGGCTGGGGCCAACGTCCTGACTTTC	CASSQDHGAGANVLTF
TRBJ2-5	NA	TRBV5-1	16	NA	TGCGCCAGCAGCTTTTCCCCCCGGGGGGCCTGGGAGACCCAGTACTTC	CASSFSPRGAWETQYF
TRBJ1-1	NA	TRBV11-2	14	NA	TGTGCCAGCAGCTCCCAGGGGTGGGGCACTGAAGCTTTCTTT	CASSSQGWGTEAFF
TRBJ2-1	NA	TRBV30	14	NA	TGTGCCTGGGGAAGACACAGCTCCTACAATGAGCAGTTCTTC	CAWGRHSSYNEQFF
TRBJ1-5	NA	TRBV19	14	TRBD1	TGTGCCAGTAGGAGGACAGGGACGTTTCAGCCCCAGCATTTT	CASRRTGTFQPQHF
TRBJ2-2	NA	TRBV18	12	NA	TGTGCCAGCTCGCACTACACCGGGGAGCTGTTTTTT	CASSHYTGELFF